Sequencing of this TCR beta chain was carried out in a study of T-cell memory formation after mild COVID-19. Germline V CDR1 and CDR2: KGHSH, LQKENI. Trimming at V came to 3 bases and at J to 0 bases, leaving 5 bases not matched to a gene. This CDR3 is 16 amino acids long. Findings and caveats of the study: Unconfirmed was the SARS-CoV-2 specificity of second-wave clones that peaked on day 37. Clones shrinking from day 15 to 85 showed even CD4/CD8 mixes; later expanders tilted CD4+.

Concerning this clonotype itself: Its antigen remains unknown.

Barcoded TCR alpha and TCR beta cDNA libraries with UMIs came from 5'RACE using constant-segment primers. MiXCR, run by TCRdb on the 5' RACE reads, gives a single entry per CDR3 protein. The sample has hundreds of thousands of distinct CDR3 sequences; around 14% are singletons. V gene TRBV18 combines with J gene TRBJ1-3, with 7 positions matching TRBD1. Sequenced material: PBMCs or a T cell subset sorted from them (not recorded which). The clonotype originates from a man aged 18 to 35 who had mild COVID-19 (a few samples of this study predate the infection). Cell type and time point are not known. Here the CDR3 DNA reads TGTGCCAGCTCACCGACGACAGGGAACTCTGGAAACACCATATATTTT. It encodes CASSPTTGNSGNTIYF. The full variable domain, with the rest looked up from reference TRBV18 and TRBJ1-3, is NAGVMQNPRHLVRRRGQEARLRCSPMKGHSHVYWYRQLPEEGLKFMVYLQKENIIDESGMPKERFSAEFPKEGPSILRIQQVVRGDSAAYFCASSPTTGNSGNTIYFGEGSWLTVV.